These 18 T cell receptor beta chains were all obtained from the same sample, sequenced in a study of CD8 T cells in Susac syndrome. Random hexamers were used to reverse transcribe an amount of roughly 0.45 to 1 ug RNA. In TCRdb, the immunoSEQ multiplex PCR reads were re-called with MiXCR into one record per CDR3 protein. The sample includes about 85,000 distinct CDR3 sequences, 95% of them seen just once. Sequencing was carried out using CD8+ T cells from PBMCs. Receptor source: a human donor with Susac syndrome.

The CDR3 is CSARERAGDYEQYF. The CDR3, as DNA: TGCAGTGCTCGGGAGCGGGCGGGGGACTACGAGCAGTACTTC. The chain employs TRBV20-1 and TRBJ2-7; TRBD2 matches 7 bases. Looked up from germline, CDR1 is DFQATT and CDR2 is SNEGSKA (reference sequence). The CDR3 consists of 14 residues. Unmatched junction bases numbered 10, after V lost 5 bases and J lost 3 bases.

The chain combines TRBV15 with TRBJ2-1; D is unresolved. Germline CDR1 and CDR2: LNHNV and YYDKDF (reference sequence). V lost 3 bases and J lost 6, with 6 bases in between. The length of the CDR3 is 12 residues. CDR3 nucleotide sequence: TGTGCCACCAGCAGGCCTCCCAATGAGCAGTTCTTC. Amino acids: CATSRPPNEQFF.

This chain connects TRBV20-1 to TRBJ2-7, with 9 positions matching TRBD1. The CDR3 extends over 14 amino acids. The germline gives CDR1 DFQATT, CDR2 SNEGSKA (reference sequence). V shed 1 base and J 6 bases; nucleotides not matched to a gene: 7. The CDR3 region is CSARVRDRVTEQYF. The DNA for the CDR3 is TGCAGTGCTAGAGTCCGGGACAGGGTGACCGAGCAGTACTTC.

This clonotype came up a few times. The genes are TRBV19 and TRBJ2-3; D remains ambiguous. Germline CDR1 and CDR2: LNHDA and SQIVND (reference sequence). This CDR3 has 12 amino acids. V was pared by 9 bases and J by 4 bases, with 11 bases between. The DNA of the CDR3 is TGTGCCAGCCGAGGATGGTCAGATACGCAGTATTTT. Amino acid sequence: CASRGWSDTQYF.

This clonotype came up once. V usage is TRBV9 and J usage is TRBJ2-2, with a tentative D call TRBD2 (6 bases). The CDR3 consists of 18 residues. The V and J ends lost 0 bases and 5 bases respectively, with 20 bases between them. The germline V gene encodes CDR1 SGDLS and CDR2 YYNGEE. Written as DNA, the CDR3 is TGTGCCAGCAGCGTAGTTGGACACCAAGGAGGAGGGACCGGGGAGCTGTTTTTT. Translation: CASSVVGHQGGGTGELFF.

The V gene is TRBV30, the J gene TRBJ1-1, with D unresolved. The CDR3 length is 11 residues. Germline assignment: CDR1 GTSNPN and CDR2 SVGIG (reference sequence). Trimming took 5 bases from V and 0 from J, leaving 4 bases between them. CDR3 region: CAWEVNTEAFF. CDR3 DNA sequence: TGTGCCTGGGAGGTGAACACTGAAGCTTTCTTT.

This rearrangement joins TRBV28 to TRBJ2-3; D gene uncertain. CDR3 length: 14 residues. Trimming removed 4 bases at V and 4 bases at J, with 12 bases between. Germline loops: CDR1 MDHEN, CDR2 SYDVKM. The CDR3 here is CASSWASTPDTQYF. CDR3 coding DNA: TGTGCCAGCAGTTGGGCCTCGACCCCAGATACGCAGTATTTT.

The chain uses TRBV11-2 and TRBJ2-5; D is ambiguous. This CDR3 region has 13 residues. Germline V gene lookup returns CDR1 SGHAT and CDR2 FQNNGV. Trimming took off 1 base at V and 0 bases at J, with 3 bases between the two ends. CDR3 amino acids: CASSLGHQETQYF. The CDR3 nucleotides read TGTGCCAGCAGCTTAGGCCACCAAGAGACCCAGTACTTC.

This chain uses TRBV29-1 with TRBJ2-7; no clear D gene. Deletions cut 4 bases from V and 5 bases from J, with 15 bases between. The CDR3 has 13 residues. Germline V CDR1 and CDR2: SQVTM, ANQGSEA. The CDR3 protein is CSVVRANRNEQYF. CDR3 DNA: TGCAGCGTTGTAAGGGCCAACCGAAACGAGCAGTACTTC.

V and J are TRBV20-1 and TRBJ2-7; tentative D call: TRBD2 (5 bases). CDR3 size: 13 residues. Trimming removed 1 base at V and 2 bases at J, with 9 bases between. From germline, CDR1 is DFQATT and CDR2 SNEGSKA (reference sequence). The DNA for the CDR3 is TGCAGTGCTAGAGGGGAGTACCCCTACGAGCAGTACTTC. This gives the protein CSARGEYPYEQYF.

V and J are TRBV4-1 and TRBJ2-5; 9 bases map to TRBD1. The junction had 11 bases not matched to a gene; V was cut back by 4 bases and J by 5 bases. There are 16 residues in the CDR3. CDR1 MGHRA and CDR2 YSYEKL come from the germline V gene. CDR3 amino acids: CASSLKRDREGETQYF. CDR3 DNA: TGCGCCAGCAGCCTCAAGAGGGACAGGGAAGGGGAGACCCAGTACTTC.

The genes are TRBV9 and TRBJ2-5, with D perhaps matching TRBD1 (5 bases). The V gene lost 3 bases and the J gene lost 0 bases, with 9 bases spanning the gap. CDR3 size: 14 residues. Germline values: CDR1 SGDLS, CDR2 YYNGEE. The CDR3 nucleotides read TGTGCCAGCAGCGGAGAGGACAACCAAGAGACCCAGTACTTC. Its protein product is CASSGEDNQETQYF.

This clonotype was detected only once. This rearrangement joins TRBV5-1 to TRBJ2-7; tentative D call: TRBD2 (6 bases). Germline V gene sequence: CDR1 SGHRS, CDR2 YFSETQ. This CDR3 has 16 amino acids. V shed 4 bases and J shed 1 base, with 18 bases lying between them. The CDR3 nucleotides read TGCGCCAGCAGCCCCGGACTACCAAGGGGATCCTACGAGCAGTACTTC. It encodes CASSPGLPRGSYEQYF.

The chain employs TRBV20-1 and TRBJ2-5; tentatively, D is TRBD1 (6 bases). V lost 2 bases, J lost 5 bases, and 15 bases lay in between. The CDR3 sequence is 14 residues long. Germline assignment: CDR1 DFQATT and CDR2 SNEGSKA (reference sequence). The DNA of the CDR3 is TGCAGTGCTAGACGGCAGGGGAGATGGGAGACCCAGTACTTC. Its protein product is CSARRQGRWETQYF.

This chain links TRBV12-3 or TRBV12-4 with TRBJ2-1; the D gene is possibly TRBD1 (5 bases). Trimming stripped 2 bases from V and 9 bases from J, with 8 bases between. This CDR3 spans 12 amino acids. The CDR3 sequence is CASSLPGPEQFF. CDR3 in DNA: TGTGCCAGCAGTTTACCAGGGCCTGAGCAGTTCTTC.

The table lists this clonotype with a count of one. The chain combines TRBV29-1 with TRBJ2-7; 10 bases are shared with TRBD1. CDR3 length: 14 amino acids. J gave up 4 bases and V 3 bases, and 6 bases lay outside the gene matches. Germline CDR1 and CDR2: SQVTM and ANQGSEA. Here the CDR3 DNA reads TGCAGCGTTGAGCTTAGGACAGGGGGTTACGAGCAGTACTTC. This translates into CSVELRTGGYEQYF.

The chain uses TRBV2 and TRBJ2-1; D not resolved. Looked up from germline, CDR1 is SNHLY and CDR2 is FYNNEI. The CDR3 loop spans 15 amino acids. V lost 3 bases to trimming and J lost 3 bases, with 12 bases between them. The CDR3 protein is CASSDREVLYNEQFF. The CDR3 nucleotides read TGTGCCAGCAGTGACCGTGAGGTACTCTACAATGAGCAGTTCTTC. The full variable domain, completed using reference TRBV2 and TRBJ2-1, is EPEVTQTPSHQVTQMGQEVILRCVPISNHLYFYWYRQILGQKVEFLVSFYNNEISEKSEIFDDQFSVERPDGSNFTLKIRSTKLEDSAMYFCASSDREVLYNEQFFGPGTRLTVL.

V usage is TRBV4-1 and J usage is TRBJ2-5; TRBD1 agrees at 9 bases. After removal of 4 bases from V and 4 bases from J, the junction contained 4 bases not matched to a gene. In germline, CDR1 is MGHRA, CDR2 YSYEKL. The CDR3 runs 14 residues. CDR3 amino acids: CASSPPDRGETQYF. The CDR3 bases are TGCGCCAGCAGCCCCCCGGACAGGGGAGAGACCCAGTACTTC.